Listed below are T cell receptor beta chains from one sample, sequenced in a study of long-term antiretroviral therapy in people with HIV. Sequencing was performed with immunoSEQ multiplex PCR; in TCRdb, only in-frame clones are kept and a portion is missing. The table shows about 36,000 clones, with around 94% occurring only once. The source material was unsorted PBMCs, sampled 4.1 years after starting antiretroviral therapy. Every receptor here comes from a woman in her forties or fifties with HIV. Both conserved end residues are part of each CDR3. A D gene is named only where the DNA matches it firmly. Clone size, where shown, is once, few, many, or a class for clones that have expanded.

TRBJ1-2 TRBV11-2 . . CASSSTSYGYTF TGTGCCAGCAGCTCCACAAGCTATGGCTACACCTTC
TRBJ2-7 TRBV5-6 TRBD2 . CASSLPGLVTHEQYF TGTGCCAGCAGCTTGCCCGGACTAGTCACCCACGAGCAGTACTTC
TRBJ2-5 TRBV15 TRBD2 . CATSEAGGETQYF TGTGCCACCAGCGAAGCGGGGGGGGAGACCCAGTACTTC
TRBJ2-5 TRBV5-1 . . CASSFEVRETQYF TGCGCCAGCAGCTTTGAGGTCCGTGAGACCCAGTACTTC
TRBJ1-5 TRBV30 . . CAWSPSTELSNQPQHF TGTGCCTGGAGTCCTTCGACAGAGCTCAGCAATCAGCCCCAGCATTTT
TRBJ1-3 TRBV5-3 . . CARSLGTRNTIYF TGTGCCAGAAGCTTGGGGACGAGAAACACCATATATTTT
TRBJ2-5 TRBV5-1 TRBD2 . CASSLGVASGGSETQYF TGCGCCAGCAGCTTGGGTGTGGCTAGCGGGGGTTCGGAGACCCAGTACTTC
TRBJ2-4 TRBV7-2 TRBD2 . CASSLRGSGGPLAKNIQYF TGTGCCAGCAGCTTGAGAGGGTCGGGGGGGCCTTTAGCCAAAAACATTCAGTACTTC
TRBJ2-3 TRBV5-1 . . CASTLGGVSTDTQYF TGCGCCAGCACCCTTGGAGGGGTTAGCACAGATACGCAGTATTTT
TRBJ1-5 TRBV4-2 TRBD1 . CASSHSDRLEQPQHF TGTGCCAGCAGCCACTCGGACAGGTTGGAGCAGCCCCAGCATTTT
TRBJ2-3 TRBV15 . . CATSRVQDTDTQYF TGTGCCACCAGCAGAGTTCAAGACACAGATACGCAGTATTTT
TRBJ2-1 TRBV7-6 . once CASSLKENEQFF TGTGCCAGCAGCCTCAAAGAGAATGAGCAGTTCTTC
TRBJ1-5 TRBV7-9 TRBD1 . CASSLQGASQPQHF TGTGCCAGCAGCCTACAGGGGGCGAGTCAGCCCCAGCATTTT
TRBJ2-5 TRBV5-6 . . CASSLGVTGQETQYF TGTGCCAGCAGCTTGGGCGTGACTGGGCAAGAGACCCAGTACTTC
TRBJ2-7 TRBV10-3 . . CAISPGTYEQYF TGTGCCATCAGTCCCGGTACCTACGAGCAGTACTTC
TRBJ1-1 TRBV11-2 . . CASSLHMNTEAFF TGTGCCAGCAGCTTACACATGAACACTGAAGCTTTCTTT
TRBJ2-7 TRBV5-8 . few CASIRQWGATYEQYF TGTGCCAGCATACGACAGTGGGGGGCTACCTACGAGCAGTACTTC
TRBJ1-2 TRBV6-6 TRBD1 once CASSYGTGAYGYTF TGTGCCAGCAGTTACGGGACAGGAGCCTATGGCTACACCTTC
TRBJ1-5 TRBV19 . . CASSIGDNQPQHF TGTGCCAGTAGTATCGGAGACAATCAGCCCCAGCATTTT
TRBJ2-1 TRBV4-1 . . CASSQEGSRATEFF TGCGCCAGCAGCCAAGAAGGTTCGAGGGCCACGGAGTTCTTC
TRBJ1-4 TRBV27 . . CASSLSTGGFEKLFF TGTGCCAGCAGTTTATCAACCGGGGGCTTTGAAAAACTGTTTTTT
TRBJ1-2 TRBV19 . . CASSITGLGGLAGYTF TGTGCCAGTAGTATAACGGGCTTGGGGGGCCTGGCTGGCTACACCTTC
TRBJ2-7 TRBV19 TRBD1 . CASSKGDSSYEQYF TGTGCCAGTAGTAAGGGGGACAGTTCCTACGAGCAGTACTTC
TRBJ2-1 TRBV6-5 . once CASSARGDEQFF TGTGCCAGCAGTGCCAGGGGAGATGAGCAGTTCTTC
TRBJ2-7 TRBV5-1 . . CASSRETAYEQYF TGCGCCAGCAGCCGTGAGACAGCATACGAGCAGTACTTC
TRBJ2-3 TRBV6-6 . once CASSQDEYTDTQYF TGTGCCAGCAGCCAAGACGAATACACAGATACGCAGTATTTT
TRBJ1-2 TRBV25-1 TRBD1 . CASSETGNPLGYTF TGTGCCAGCAGTGAGACAGGGAACCCCCTAGGCTACACCTTC
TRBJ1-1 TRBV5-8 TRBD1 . CASSLDRGTEAFF TGTGCCAGCAGCCTGGACAGGGGGACGGAAGCTTTCTTT
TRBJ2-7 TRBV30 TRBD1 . CAWDRQGLYEQYF TGTGCCTGGGACCGACAGGGCCTCTACGAGCAGTACTTC
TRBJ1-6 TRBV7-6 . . CASSLRQASSSYNSPLHF TGTGCCAGCAGCCTTAGACAGGCCTCGAGCTCCTATAATTCACCCCTCCACTTT
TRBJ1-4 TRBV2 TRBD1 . CASSVDREVEKLFF TGTGCCAGCAGCGTGGACAGGGAGGTTGAAAAACTGTTTTTT
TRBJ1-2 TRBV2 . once CASDEVEAGSYGYTF TGTGCCAGCGATGAGGTGGAGGCAGGAAGCTATGGCTACACCTTC
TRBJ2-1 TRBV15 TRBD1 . CATSRGPGQGANEQFF TGTGCCACCAGCAGAGGTCCGGGACAGGGGGCAAATGAGCAGTTCTTC
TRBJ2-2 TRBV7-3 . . CASSSQGLGNTGELFF TGTGCCAGCAGCTCCCAGGGACTGGGGAACACCGGGGAGCTGTTTTTT
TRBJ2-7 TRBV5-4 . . CASSPGSGSSYEQYF TGTGCCAGCAGCCCGGGGTCAGGGAGCTCCTACGAGCAGTACTTC
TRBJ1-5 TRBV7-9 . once CASSPPGPNSNQPQHF TGTGCCAGCAGCCCCCCGGGACCTAATAGCAATCAGCCCCAGCATTTT
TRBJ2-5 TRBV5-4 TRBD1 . CASSSDRGQTQYF TGTGCCAGCAGCTCGGACAGGGGTCAGACCCAGTACTTC
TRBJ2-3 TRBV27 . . CASSFGGTQYF TGTGCCAGCAGTTTTGGCGGTACGCAGTATTTT
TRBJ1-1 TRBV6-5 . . CASTSVTSWGTEAFF TGTGCCAGCACGTCTGTAACCTCCTGGGGCACTGAAGCTTTCTTT
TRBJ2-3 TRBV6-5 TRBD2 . CASSYRGGADTQYF TGTGCCAGCAGTTACCGGGGGGGGGCAGATACGCAGTATTTT
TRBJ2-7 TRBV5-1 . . CASSSRGRVDEQYF TGCGCCAGCAGCTCCCGGGGGCGGGTAGACGAGCAGTACTTC
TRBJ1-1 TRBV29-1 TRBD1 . CSGRQGMNTEAFF TGCAGCGGCCGACAGGGAATGAACACTGAAGCTTTCTTT
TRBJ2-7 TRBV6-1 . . CASLPFLSSYEQYF TGTGCCAGCCTACCCTTCTTGAGCTCCTACGAGCAGTACTTC
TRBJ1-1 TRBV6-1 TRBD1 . CASGIQGTHTEAFF TGTGCCAGCGGGATACAGGGGACACACACTGAAGCTTTCTTT
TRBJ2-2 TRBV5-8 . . CASSLGTLRGGELFF TGTGCCAGCAGCCTTGGGACACTTCGGGGCGGGGAGCTGTTTTTT
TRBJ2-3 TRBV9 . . CASSVVSGTDTQYF TGTGCCAGCAGCGTAGTATCTGGCACAGATACGCAGTATTTT
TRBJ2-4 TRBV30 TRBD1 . CAWSGPPRGNIQYF TGTGCCTGGAGTGGACCCCCCAGGGGGAACATTCAGTACTTC
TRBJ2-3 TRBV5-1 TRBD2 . CASSLEGLAVTDTQYF TGCGCCAGCAGCTTGGAGGGACTAGCGGTTACAGATACGCAGTATTTT
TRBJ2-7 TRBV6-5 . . CASSSLTGYEQYF TGTGCCAGCAGTTCACTAACCGGATACGAGCAGTACTTC
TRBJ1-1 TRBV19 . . CASSITGVPTEAFF TGTGCCAGTAGTATTACGGGGGTACCCACTGAAGCTTTCTTT
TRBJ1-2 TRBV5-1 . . CASSLLDGSNYGYTF TGCGCCAGCAGCCTACTCGACGGGTCTAACTATGGCTACACCTTC
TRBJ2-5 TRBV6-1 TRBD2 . CASSEALREGETQYF TGTGCCAGCAGTGAAGCGCTCAGGGAGGGGGAGACCCAGTACTTC
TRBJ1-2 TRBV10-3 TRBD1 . CAISGGQDVTWGYTF TGTGCCATCAGTGGGGGACAGGATGTAACTTGGGGCTACACCTTC
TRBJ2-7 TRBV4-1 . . CASSQIRGSHEQYF TGCGCCAGCAGCCAAATCAGGGGCTCCCACGAGCAGTACTTC
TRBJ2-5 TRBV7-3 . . CASSPGRGLQETQYF TGTGCCAGCAGCCCGGGCCGGGGTTTACAAGAGACCCAGTACTTC
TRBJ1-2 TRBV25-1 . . CASSERTVYYGYTF TGTGCCAGCAGTGAACGGACAGTCTACTATGGCTACACCTTC